A single sample gave rise to the 3 T cell receptor beta chains below, sequenced in a study of blood T cell repertoires in COVID-19. Measured with immunoSEQ multiplex PCR; TCRdb has only the in-frame clones, and not every one. Of 95,000 to 150,000 clones listed, around 87% are singletons. Material for sequencing was peripheral blood. These receptor sequences come from a woman in her 70s with acute or convalescent COVID-19.

This chain links TRBV27 with TRBJ2-1, with D possibly matching TRBD1 (6 bases). The V and J ends lost 6 bases and 10 bases respectively, with 16 bases between them. There are 13 residues in the CDR3. Germline V lookup: CDR1 MNHEY, CDR2 SMNVEV (reference sequence). The CDR3 coding sequence is TGTGCCAGCAGCACAAACAGGGACCGCGAGCAGTTCTTC. This codes for CASSTNRDREQFF.

V is TRBV6-5 and J is TRBJ2-1, with D possibly matching TRBD2 (6 bases). The CDR3 totals 14 residues. The germline V gene has CDR1 MNHEY and CDR2 SVGAGI. Between the trimmed V and J ends, which lost 7 bases and 9 bases, there was a span of 19 bases. The CDR3 protein is CASTWSGSGGEQFF. In DNA, the CDR3 is TGTGCCAGCACCTGGAGCGGGTCGGGTGGTGAGCAGTTCTTC.

V and J are TRBV3-1 (or the pseudogene TRBV3-2) and TRBJ1-2; the D gene is possibly TRBD1 (6 bases). Trimming shortened V by 7 bases and J by 4 bases, and 16 bases separated the two germline ends. CDR3 length equals 14 residues. Germline V CDR1 and CDR2: LGHDT, YNNKEL (reference sequence). The CDR3 DNA reads as TGTGCCAGCAACAGGGAATTCAAACCCTATGGCTACACCTTC. Encoded protein: CASNREFKPYGYTF.